This note documents a single TCR beta chain sequence. What it binds is unknown. TCRdb called the PCR reads again in MiXCR, with one record for every CDR3 protein. Of approximately 630,000 distinct CDR3 sequences in the sample, over 25% were seen once. The sample comes from a study of molecular identifiers for immune sequencing clone quantification. Overall study findings and caveats: Under 1% of molecules in naive cells, but over 97% of effector molecules, belonged to clones above 20 RNA copies.

Using a CD8+CD4-CCR7+CD45RA+ phenotype, naive CD8 T cells were sorted. This TCR was sampled from a human donor in good health. Some libraries in this study had Jurkat cell RNA spiked in. Sample: naive CD8+ T cells from blood, with Jurkat cell RNA spiked in. Documented subset: FACS-sorted CD8+CD4-CCR7+CD45RA+ naive T cells.

CDR3 DNA sequence: TGTGCCAGTAGTATCTCCGTTACAGGGGGCGGTGGCTACACCTTC. Amino acids: CASSISVTGGGGYTF. J is TRBJ1-2 and V is TRBV19; 9 nucleotides agree with TRBD1. The CDR3 is made up of 15 amino acids. Germline V gene data show CDR1 as LNHDA and CDR2 as SQIVND (reference sequence). V shed 3 bases and J 7 bases; nucleotides not matched to a gene: 9.